The next 15 T cell receptor beta chains were all read from a single sample in a study of cytomegalovirus exposure and HLA in healthy donors. The PCR made use of 60 Vbeta and 13 Jbeta primers. Data came from immunoSEQ multiplex PCR; TCRdb stores just in-frame clones and leaves some out. The sample contains 100,000 to 150,000 clones, around 71% of which appear only once. Source material: PBMCs. These TCRs come from a woman in her fifties or sixties in good health and CMV-seropositive.

The chain is built from TRBV19 and TRBJ1-2, with TRBD1 identical over 8 bases. Germline V gene lookup returns CDR1 LNHDA and CDR2 SQIVND (reference sequence). CDR3 size: 15 residues. V lost 1 base to trimming and J lost 6 bases; unmatched junction nucleotides: 7. The CDR3 here is CASSIALGQADGYTF. The CDR3 region has the DNA TGTGCCAGTAGTATAGCCCTGGGACAGGCTGATGGCTACACCTTC.

The V and J genes are TRBV19 and TRBJ2-1; 10 bases fit TRBD2. J lost 4 bases, V lost 6 bases, and 6 bases had no gene match. CDR1 is LNHDA, CDR2 SQIVND, per germline (reference sequence). This CDR3 region has 15 residues. CDR3 residues: CASRFSSGGYNEQFF. The CDR3 nucleotides read TGTGCCAGTAGGTTTTCTAGCGGGGGTTACAATGAGCAGTTCTTC. Filled out from reference TRBV19 and TRBJ2-1, the complete variable domain reads DGGITQSPKYLFRKEGQNVTLSCEQNLNHDAMYWYRQDPGQGLRLIYYSQIVNDFQKGDIAEGYSVSREKKESFPLTVTSAQKNPTAFYLCASRFSSGGYNEQFFGPGTRLTVL.

This clone turned up a few times. CDR3 DNA: TGTGCCAGCAGCTTACGAGGGGAGGGTGAAAAACTGTTTTTT. This gives the protein CASSLRGEGEKLFF. The rearrangement joins TRBV13 to TRBJ1-4; a weak D match, TRBD1 (5 bases). This CDR3 is 14 amino acids long. CDR1 and CDR2 (germline): PRHDT, FYEKMQ (reference sequence). Trimming pared 2 bases from V and 7 bases from J, leaving 11 bases between.

This chain connects TRBV6-1 to TRBJ2-7, with 7 nucleotides matching TRBD1. Per the germline V gene, CDR1 is MNHNS and CDR2 is SASEGT. V shed 0 bases, J shed 1 base, and the junction held 3 bases outside the gene matches. The CDR3 loop spans 15 amino acids. The CDR3 nucleotides are TGTGCCAGCAGTGAAGCCGGGACAGTATCCTACGAGCAGTACTTC. This encodes CASSEAGTVSYEQYF.

This chain connects TRBV6-4 to TRBJ1-5; D gene unclear. Per the germline V gene, CDR1 is MRHNA and CDR2 is SNTAGT. Between the trimmed V and J ends, which lost 5 bases and 6 bases, there was a span of 11 bases. The length of the CDR3 is 13 residues. CDR3 in amino acids: CASSRAEGQPQHF. In DNA form, the CDR3 reads TGTGCCAGCAGTAGAGCGGAGGGTCAGCCCCAGCATTTT.

This clone came up a few times. The chain links TRBV5-1 to TRBJ1-4, with 10 nucleotides matching TRBD1. The CDR3 runs to 14 residues. CDR1 and CDR2 from the germline V gene are SGHRS and YFSETQ. V lost 5 bases to trimming and J lost 8 bases; unmatched junction nucleotides: 6. CDR3 amino acids: CASRGGTGDEKLFF. As DNA, the CDR3 is TGCGCCAGCAGAGGTGGGACAGGGGACGAAAAACTGTTTTTT.

The V gene is TRBV2, the J gene TRBJ1-6, with D maybe TRBD1 (5 bases). Per the germline V gene, CDR1 is SNHLY and CDR2 is FYNNEI. V was trimmed by 8 bases and J by 7 bases, leaving 12 bases between them. The CDR3 consists of 13 residues. The CDR3 bases are TGTGCCAGCGGGGAACAGGAGAATTCACCCCTCCACTTT. Amino acid sequence: CASGEQENSPLHF.

The chain has TRBV5-1 and TRBJ2-3, with TRBD1 as a possible D gene (5 bases). V was pared by 4 bases and J by 0 bases, with 12 bases between. The germline gives CDR1 SGHRS, CDR2 YFSETQ. The CDR3 covers 15 residues. The CDR3 loop is CASSLSDTSTDTQYF. The CDR3 nucleotides read TGCGCCAGCAGCCTGTCGGACACAAGCACAGATACGCAGTATTTT.

The V gene is TRBV5-4, the J gene TRBJ2-5, with 10 positions matching TRBD2. This CDR3 spans 19 amino acids. The V gene's germline CDR1 is SGHNT and CDR2 YYREEE (reference sequence). V lost 5 bases to trimming and J lost 4 bases; unmatched junction nucleotides: 20. CDR3 nucleotide sequence: TGTGCCAGCAGTGCCGTTGGTGGGGGACTAGCGTCGGGTGGAGAGACCCAGTACTTC. It specifies CASSAVGGGLASGGETQYF.

Only a few counts were recorded for this clone. This rearrangement joins TRBV9 to TRBJ1-5, with TRBD1 identical over 9 bases. Trimming removed 4 bases from V and 0 bases from J; junction bases left unmatched: 14. Germline-derived CDR1 and CDR2 are SGDLS and YYNGEE. This CDR3 has 19 residues. The DNA for the CDR3 is TGTGCCAGCAGCCCCCGCCGGGACAGGGCGTTTTATAGCAATCAGCCCCAGCATTTT. Amino acid sequence: CASSPRRDRAFYSNQPQHF.

The chain is built from TRBV12-1 and TRBJ1-5; the DNA was not used to check the table's D call, TRBD1. TRBV12-1 represents a pseudogene. This CDR3 is 16 amino acids long. The CDR3 spells CASSSAGTGGGQPQHF. Here the CDR3 DNA reads TGTGCCAGCAGCTCCGCCGGGACAGGGGGCGGTCAGCCCCAGCATTTT.

The rearrangement joins TRBV2 to TRBJ1-5; perhaps TRBD1 as D (5 bases). Per germline, CDR1 SNHLY and CDR2 FYNNEI. This CDR3 is built from 16 residues. V lost 2 bases and J lost 4, with 15 bases in between. CDR3 sequence (DNA): TGTGCCAGCAGTGAACAAGGGGCCCTGGGAAATCAGCCCCAGCATTTT. Its protein is CASSEQGALGNQPQHF.

This chain links TRBV5-5 with TRBJ1-5, with 10 positions matching TRBD1. The CDR3 is made up of 16 amino acids. V lost 0 bases and J lost 2; bases outside the gene matches: 2. Germline CDR1 SGHKS, CDR2 YYEKEE (reference sequence). CDR3 loop: CASSLVGQGGNQPQHF. The CDR3 DNA is TGTGCCAGCAGCTTGGTCGGACAGGGGGGCAATCAGCCCCAGCATTTT. Drawing the rest from reference TRBV5-5 and TRBJ1-5, the complete variable domain is DAGVTQSPTHLIKTRGQQVTLRCSPISGHKSVSWYQQVLGQGPQFIFQYYEKEERGRGNFPDRFSARQFPNYSSELNVNALLLGDSALYLCASSLVGQGGNQPQHFGDGTRLSIL.

The chain uses TRBV4-1 and TRBJ2-1; 14 bases line up with TRBD2. CDR3 length: 16 residues. CDR1 and CDR2 (germline): MGHRA, YSYEKL. The V gene end was trimmed by 4 bases and the J gene end by 8 bases; junction bases not matched to a gene: 7. The CDR3 spells CASSRTTSGGAYEQFF. In nucleotides, the CDR3 is TGCGCCAGCAGCCGCACGACTAGCGGGGGGGCCTATGAGCAGTTCTTC.

This sequence joins TRBV7-9 and TRBJ1-6; D gene ambiguous. V was clipped by 7 bases and J by 9 bases, with 13 bases between them. Germline V gene sequence: CDR1 SEHNR, CDR2 FQNEAQ (reference sequence). The CDR3 runs to 13 residues. CDR3: CASNEKAGSPLHF. CDR3 DNA sequence: TGTGCCAGCAACGAAAAGGCGGGTTCACCCCTCCACTTT.